These T cell receptor beta chains were read from a single sample in a study of B cell selection in AIRE deficiency. Libraries were prepared by immunoSEQ multiplex PCR; TCRdb keeps only in-frame clonotypes and omits some of them. The table has about 26,000 clones, 92% seen once. Sequenced input: CD4+CD25+ Tregs sorted from PBMCs. The receptors here all came from a human donor in good health. The CDR3 runs from the conserved cysteine through the conserved F or W. Fields, in order: V gene, J gene, D gene, clone size, CDR3 protein, CDR3 DNA. A D gene is named only where the DNA matches it firmly. A clone size is listed for some rows: how often the clone was seen (once, few, many), or a class if it is expanded.

>TRBV15|TRBJ2-5|.|.
CATSRDGLQRETQYF
TGTGCCACCAGCAGAGATGGGCTTCAACGGGAGACCCAGTACTTC
>TRBV2|TRBJ2-5|TRBD2|.
CASSRTGGLASTETQYF
TGTGCCAGCAGTCGAACGGGGGGACTAGCTAGTACGGAGACCCAGTACTTC
>TRBV5-3|TRBJ1-6|.|.
CARSLRDGYYNSPLHF
TGTGCCAGAAGCTTGAGGGACGGATACTATAATTCACCCCTCCACTTT
>TRBV7-9|TRBJ1-1|.|.
CASSLGGRNTEAFF
TGTGCCAGCAGCTTGGGGGGGAGGAACACTGAAGCTTTCTTT
>TRBV11-2|TRBJ2-7|.|.
CASSLDVTSEQYF
TGTGCCAGCAGCTTAGATGTGACGAGCGAGCAGTACTTC
>TRBV5-1|TRBJ1-3|.|once
CASSLARENTIYF
TGCGCCAGCAGCTTGGCCAGGGAAAACACCATATATTTT
>TRBV5-1|TRBJ2-7|.|.
CASSLSGTFYEQYF
TGCGCCAGCAGCTTATCCGGAACATTCTACGAGCAGTACTTC
>TRBV18|TRBJ1-1|.|.
CASSPGTSGTSEAFF
TGTGCCAGCTCACCAGGGACGTCGGGGACCTCTGAAGCTTTCTTT
>TRBV10-1|TRBJ1-5|TRBD1|.
CASRSGQGSNQPQHF
TGCGCCAGCAGATCGGGACAGGGGAGCAATCAGCCCCAGCATTTT
>TRBV19|TRBJ1-1|TRBD1|.
CASSTGGEAFF
TGTGCCAGTAGTACAGGGGGGGAAGCTTTCTTT
>TRBV5-1|TRBJ2-3|TRBD1|once
CASSSRQGMDTQYF
TGCGCCAGCAGCTCCCGACAGGGGATGGATACGCAGTATTTT
>TRBV10-1|TRBJ1-3|.|.
CASSAKPGNTIYF
TGCGCCAGCAGTGCCAAACCGGGGAACACCATATATTTT
>TRBV18|TRBJ1-2|TRBD1|.
CASKGQGPNYGYTF
TGTGCCAGCAAGGGACAGGGACCAAACTATGGCTACACCTTC
>TRBV5-1|TRBJ2-2|.|once
CASSLTRADTGELFF
TGCGCCAGCAGCCTGACGAGGGCTGACACCGGGGAGCTGTTTTTT
>TRBV5-1|TRBJ2-1|.|.
CASSLGPVSYNEQFF
TGCGCCAGCAGCTTGGGGCCTGTCTCCTACAATGAGCAGTTCTTC
>TRBV2|TRBJ1-2|.|.
CASRERVGYGYTF
TGTGCCAGCAGAGAGAGGGTGGGCTATGGCTACACCTTC
>TRBV4-2|TRBJ1-1|TRBD1|once
CASSSRQGASLGTEAFF
TGTGCCAGCAGCTCCCGACAGGGGGCGTCGTTGGGCACTGAAGCTTTCTTT
>TRBV14|TRBJ2-5|.|.
CASSQVGDGQETQYF
TGTGCCAGCAGCCAAGTCGGGGATGGGCAAGAGACCCAGTACTTC
>TRBV18|TRBJ2-7|.|.
CASSEGLSYEQYF
TGTGCCAGCTCAGAAGGTCTCTCCTACGAGCAGTACTTC
>TRBV5-6|TRBJ2-5|TRBD2|.
CASSSFVGIAGYQETQYF
TGTGCCAGCAGCTCGTTTGTCGGGATAGCGGGTTACCAAGAGACCCAGTACTTC
>TRBV27|TRBJ2-7|TRBD1|.
CASSRDRGTYEQYF
TGTGCCAGCAGTAGGGACAGGGGAACCTACGAGCAGTACTTC
>TRBV5-1|TRBJ2-7|TRBD1|.
CASSPGQPIYEQYF
TGCGCCAGCAGCCCGGGACAGCCAATCTACGAGCAGTACTTC
>TRBV7-2|TRBJ1-5|.|few
CASSLDGTRDQPQHF
TGTGCCAGCAGCTTAGACGGGACGAGGGATCAGCCCCAGCATTTT
>TRBV19|TRBJ2-7|.|.
CASSMEDEQYF
TGTGCCAGTAGTATGGAGGACGAGCAGTACTTC
>TRBV6-5|TRBJ2-7|.|.
CASSYFRQGGIYEQYF
TGTGCCAGCAGTTACTTTCGGCAGGGGGGCATCTACGAGCAGTACTTC
>TRBV18|TRBJ1-1|.|.
CASSPFGTEAFF
TGTGCCAGCTCACCGTTCGGCACTGAAGCTTTCTTT
>TRBV15|TRBJ1-2|.|.
CATSRDTGSAGYTF
TGTGCCACCAGCAGAGATACGGGGAGCGCTGGCTACACCTTC
>TRBV19|TRBJ2-1|.|.
CASSIGDLGEQFF
TGTGCCAGTAGTATAGGGGATCTAGGTGAGCAGTTCTTC
>TRBV19|TRBJ2-1|TRBD1|.
CASSKTGKNEQFF
TGTGCCAGTAGTAAGACAGGGAAGAATGAGCAGTTCTTC
>TRBV11-2|TRBJ2-7|.|.
CASSLDPGSGEQYF
TGTGCCAGCAGCTTAGACCCAGGGTCGGGGGAGCAGTACTTC
>TRBV21-1|TRBJ2-5|.|once
CASTGTGPQETQYF
TGTGCCAGCACTGGGACGGGGCCGCAAGAGACCCAGTACTTC
>TRBV11-2|TRBJ1-1|.|.
CASSLEVKHEAFF
TGTGCCAGCAGCTTAGAAGTCAAACATGAAGCTTTCTTT
>TRBV7-2|TRBJ2-5|.|.
CASSPGLAQYF
TGTGCCAGCAGCCCAGGGTTGGCCCAGTACTTC
>TRBV6-6|TRBJ1-2|.|.
CASRKGRSLNYGYTF
TGTGCCAGCAGAAAAGGCCGAAGCCTGAACTATGGCTACACCTTC
>TRBV20-1|TRBJ1-2|.|.
CSARMAYGYTF
TGCAGTGCTAGGATGGCCTATGGCTACACCTTC
>TRBV2|TRBJ2-7|.|.
CASSPEVGGYEQYF
TGTGCCAGCAGCCCGGAGGTAGGGGGTTACGAGCAGTACTTC
>TRBV20-1|TRBJ1-2|.|.
CSAPTDGYTF
TGCAGTGCTCCCACAGATGGCTACACCTTC
>TRBV5-4|TRBJ2-2|.|.
CASSLEGNTGELFF
TGTGCCAGCAGCTTGGAGGGGAACACCGGGGAGCTGTTTTTT
>TRBV4-1|TRBJ2-7|.|.
CASSQEGRTPEQYF
TGCGCCAGCAGCCAAGAAGGGCGGACACCGGAGCAGTACTTC
>TRBV11-1|TRBJ2-1|.|.
CASGAYNEQFF
TGTGCCAGCGGTGCCTACAATGAGCAGTTCTTC
>TRBV10-1|TRBJ2-2|TRBD1|.
CASSPTGVRGTGELFF
TGCGCCAGCAGTCCGACAGGGGTCCGGGGGACCGGGGAGCTGTTTTTT
>TRBV2|TRBJ2-7|.|.
CASSETYTGYEQYF
TGTGCCAGCAGTGAAACATATACGGGGTACGAGCAGTACTTC
>TRBV6-5|TRBJ1-2|.|.
CAILDTHYGYTF
TGTGCCATTCTTGACACTCACTATGGCTACACCTTC